This T cell receptor (beta chain) was identified in a study of blood T cells in healthy people across ages. Study-wide results and limits: Total diversity from one million sequenced T cells was likely underestimated. Lack of knowledge of donor CMV status possibly confounded expanded clonotype changes.

With a J-beta primer mix and a sample-barcoded 5' primer, a second PCR ran about 7 to 12 cycles. TCRdb ran MiXCR on the 5' RACE reads and lists one entry per CDR3 protein. Here the sample spans around 800,000 distinct CDR3 sequences, approximately 55% being singletons. Of note for this clonotype: The antigen is unknown.

The CDR3 extends over 16 amino acids. The V gene end was trimmed by 0 bases and the J gene end by 4 bases; junction bases not matched to a gene: 6. Germline CDR1 and CDR2: MNHEY and SVGEGT. The specimen was blood. The J gene is TRBJ1-1, the V gene TRBV6-2 or TRBV6-3; 9 bases line up with TRBD1. This sequence originates from a man at least 80 years old in good health. The DNA of the CDR3 is TGTGCCAGCAGTTACTCCACCCGGGACAGGGCCACTGAAGCTTTCTTT. This sequence encodes CASSYSTRDRATEAFF.